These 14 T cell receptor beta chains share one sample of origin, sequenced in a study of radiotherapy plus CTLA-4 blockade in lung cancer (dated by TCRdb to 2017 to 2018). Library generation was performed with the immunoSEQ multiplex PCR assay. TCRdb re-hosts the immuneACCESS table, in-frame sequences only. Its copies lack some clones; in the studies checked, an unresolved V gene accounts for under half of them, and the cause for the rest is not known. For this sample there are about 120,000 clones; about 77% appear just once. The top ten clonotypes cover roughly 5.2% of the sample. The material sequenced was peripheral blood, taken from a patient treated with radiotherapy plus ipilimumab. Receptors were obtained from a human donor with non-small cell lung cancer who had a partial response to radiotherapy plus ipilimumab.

The CDR3 bases are TGTGCCAGCAGCTTAAAGCCTAGCTCCGGGGAGCTGTTTTTT. Its protein product is CASSLKPSSGELFF. This chain joins TRBV7-3 and TRBJ2-2, with TRBD2 as a possible D gene (5 bases). Germline V gene data show CDR1 as SGHTA and CDR2 as FQGTGA. The CDR3 runs to 14 residues. The V gene lost 1 base and the J gene lost 6 bases, with 9 bases spanning the gap.

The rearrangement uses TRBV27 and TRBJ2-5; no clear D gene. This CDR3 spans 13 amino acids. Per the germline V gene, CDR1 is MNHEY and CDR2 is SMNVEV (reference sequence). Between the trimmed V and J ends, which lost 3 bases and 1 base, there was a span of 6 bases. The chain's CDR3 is CASSFPSQETQYF. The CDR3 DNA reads TGTGCCAGCAGTTTTCCGAGCCAAGAGACCCAGTACTTC.

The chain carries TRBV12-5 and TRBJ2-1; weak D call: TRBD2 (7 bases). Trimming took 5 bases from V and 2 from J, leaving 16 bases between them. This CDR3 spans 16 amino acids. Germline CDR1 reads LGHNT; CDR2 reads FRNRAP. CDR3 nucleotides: TGTGCTAGTGGTCTCTATGAGGGGGGGGCCTACAATGAGCAGTTCTTC. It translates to CASGLYEGGAYNEQFF.

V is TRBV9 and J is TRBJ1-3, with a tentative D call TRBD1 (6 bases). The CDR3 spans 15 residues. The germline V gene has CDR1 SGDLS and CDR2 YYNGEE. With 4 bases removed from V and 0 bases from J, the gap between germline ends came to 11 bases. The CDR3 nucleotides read TGTGCCAGCAGCAGTGGGGGCAACTCTGGAAACACCATATATTTT. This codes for CASSSGGNSGNTIYF. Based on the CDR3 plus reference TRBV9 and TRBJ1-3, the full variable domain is DSGVTQTPKHLITATGQRVTLRCSPRSGDLSVYWYQQSLDQGLQFLIQYYNGEERAKGNILERFSAQQFPDLHSELNLSSLELGDSALYFCASSSGGNSGNTIYFGEGSWLTVV.

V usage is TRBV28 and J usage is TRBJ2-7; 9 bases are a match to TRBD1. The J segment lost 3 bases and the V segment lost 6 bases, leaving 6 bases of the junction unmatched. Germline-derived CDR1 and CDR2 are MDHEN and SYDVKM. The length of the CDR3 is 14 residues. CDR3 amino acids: CASRGTGRNYEQYF. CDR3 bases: TGTGCCAGCAGAGGGACAGGGAGGAACTACGAGCAGTACTTC.

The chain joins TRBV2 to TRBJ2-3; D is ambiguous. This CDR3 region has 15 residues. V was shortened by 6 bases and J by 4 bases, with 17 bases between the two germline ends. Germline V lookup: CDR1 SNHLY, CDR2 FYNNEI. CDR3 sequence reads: CASRVQQGTSDTQYF. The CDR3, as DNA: TGTGCCAGCAGAGTACAGCAAGGAACTTCAGATACGCAGTATTTT. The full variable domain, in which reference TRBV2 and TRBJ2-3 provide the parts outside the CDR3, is EPEVTQTPSHQVTQMGQEVILRCVPISNHLYFYWYRQILGQKVEFLVSFYNNEISEKSEIFDDQFSVERPDGSNFTLKIRSTKLEDSAMYFCASRVQQGTSDTQYFGPGTRLTVL.

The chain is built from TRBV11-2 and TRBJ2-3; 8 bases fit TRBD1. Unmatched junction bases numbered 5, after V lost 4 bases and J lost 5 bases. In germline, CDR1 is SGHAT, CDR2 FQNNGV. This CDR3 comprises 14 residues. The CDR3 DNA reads TGTGCCAGCAGCTCAGGGGGCATTAGAGATACGCAGTATTTT. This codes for CASSSGGIRDTQYF. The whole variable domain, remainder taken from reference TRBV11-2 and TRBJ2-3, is EAGVAQSPRYKIIEKRQSVAFWCNPISGHATLYWYQQILGQGPKLLIQFQNNGVVDDSQLPKDRFSAERLKGVDSTLKIQPAKLEDSAVYLCASSSGGIRDTQYFGPGTRLTVL.

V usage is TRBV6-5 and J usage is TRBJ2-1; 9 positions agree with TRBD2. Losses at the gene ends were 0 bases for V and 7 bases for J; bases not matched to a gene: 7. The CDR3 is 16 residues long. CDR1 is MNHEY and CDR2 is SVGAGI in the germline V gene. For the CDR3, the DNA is TGTGCCAGCAGTTACTCTAGCGGGAGCAATCAAAATGAGCAGTTCTTC. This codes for CASSYSSGSNQNEQFF.

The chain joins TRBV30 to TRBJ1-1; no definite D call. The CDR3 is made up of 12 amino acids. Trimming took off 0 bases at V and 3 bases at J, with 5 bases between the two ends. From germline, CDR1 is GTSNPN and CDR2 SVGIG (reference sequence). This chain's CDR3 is CAWSVAYTEAFF. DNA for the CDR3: TGTGCCTGGAGTGTAGCGTACACTGAAGCTTTCTTT.

The CDR3 DNA reads as TGTGCCAGCAGCCGAAGGACAGGGGTGAACACTGAAGCTTTCTTT. It yields the protein CASSRRTGVNTEAFF. The gene calls are TRBV5-6 and TRBJ1-1; 9 bases line up with TRBD1. This CDR3 has 15 amino acids. Germline loops: CDR1 SGHDT, CDR2 YYEEEE. V was pared by 4 bases and J by 0 bases, with 4 bases of the junction left unmatched.

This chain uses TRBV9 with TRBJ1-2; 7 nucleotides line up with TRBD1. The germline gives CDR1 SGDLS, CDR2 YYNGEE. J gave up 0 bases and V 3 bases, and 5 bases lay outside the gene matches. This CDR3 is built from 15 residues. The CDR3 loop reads CASSGTGVANYGYTF. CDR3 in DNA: TGTGCCAGCAGCGGTACAGGGGTGGCTAACTATGGCTACACCTTC.

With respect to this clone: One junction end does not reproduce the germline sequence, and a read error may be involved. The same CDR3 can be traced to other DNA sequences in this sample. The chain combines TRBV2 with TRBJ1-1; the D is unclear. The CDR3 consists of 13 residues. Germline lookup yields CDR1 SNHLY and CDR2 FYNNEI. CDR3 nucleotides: TGCGCCAGCAGTACACACATGAACACTGAAGCTTTCTTT. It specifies CASSTHMNTEAFF.

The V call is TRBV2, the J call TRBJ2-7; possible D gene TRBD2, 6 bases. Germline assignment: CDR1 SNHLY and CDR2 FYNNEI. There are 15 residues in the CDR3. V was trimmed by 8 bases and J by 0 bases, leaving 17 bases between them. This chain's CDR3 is CASLNQAGSSYEQYF. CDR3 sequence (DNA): TGTGCCAGCCTGAACCAAGCCGGGAGCTCCTACGAGCAGTACTTC. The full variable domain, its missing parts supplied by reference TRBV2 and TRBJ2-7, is EPEVTQTPSHQVTQMGQEVILRCVPISNHLYFYWYRQILGQKVEFLVSFYNNEISEKSEIFDDQFSVERPDGSNFTLKIRSTKLEDSAMYFCASLNQAGSSYEQYFGPGTRLTVT.

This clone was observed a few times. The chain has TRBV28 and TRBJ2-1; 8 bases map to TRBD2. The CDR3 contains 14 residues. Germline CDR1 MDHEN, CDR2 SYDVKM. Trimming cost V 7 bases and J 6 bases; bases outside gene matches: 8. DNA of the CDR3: TGTGCCAGCAAGGGGCTAGCGGGTCTCAATGAGCAGTTCTTC. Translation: CASKGLAGLNEQFF.